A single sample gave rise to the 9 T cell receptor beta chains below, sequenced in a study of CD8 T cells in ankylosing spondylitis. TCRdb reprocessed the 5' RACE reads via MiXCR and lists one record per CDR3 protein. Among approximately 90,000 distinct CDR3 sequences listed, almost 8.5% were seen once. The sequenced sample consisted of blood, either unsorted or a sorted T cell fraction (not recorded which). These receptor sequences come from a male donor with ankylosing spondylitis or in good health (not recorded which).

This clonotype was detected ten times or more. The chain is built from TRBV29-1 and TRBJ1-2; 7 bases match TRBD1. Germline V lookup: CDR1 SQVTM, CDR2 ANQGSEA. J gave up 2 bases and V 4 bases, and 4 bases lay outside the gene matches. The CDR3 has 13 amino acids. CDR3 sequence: CSVGGTENYGYTF. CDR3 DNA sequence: TGCAGCGTTGGGGGGACAGAGAACTATGGCTACACCTTC.

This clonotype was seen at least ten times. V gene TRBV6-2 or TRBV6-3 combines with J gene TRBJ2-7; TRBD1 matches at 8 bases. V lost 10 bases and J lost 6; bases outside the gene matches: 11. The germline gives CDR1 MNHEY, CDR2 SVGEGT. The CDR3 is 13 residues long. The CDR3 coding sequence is TGTGCCACCACGGACAGGGAATGGACCGAGCAGTACTTC. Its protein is CATTDREWTEQYF.

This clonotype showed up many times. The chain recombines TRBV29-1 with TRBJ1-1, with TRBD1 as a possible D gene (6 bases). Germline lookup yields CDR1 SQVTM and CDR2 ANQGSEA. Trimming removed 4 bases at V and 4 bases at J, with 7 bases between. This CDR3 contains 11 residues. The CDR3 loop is CSVVRGTEAFF. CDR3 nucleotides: TGCAGCGTTGTCAGGGGCACTGAAGCTTTCTTT.

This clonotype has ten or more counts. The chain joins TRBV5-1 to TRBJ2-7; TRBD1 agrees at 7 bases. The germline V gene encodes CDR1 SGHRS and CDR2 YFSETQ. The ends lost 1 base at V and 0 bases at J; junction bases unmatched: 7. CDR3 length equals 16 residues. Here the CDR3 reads CASSLRPDRSSYEQYF. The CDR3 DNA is TGCGCCAGCAGCTTGAGACCGGACAGGTCCTCCTACGAGCAGTACTTC. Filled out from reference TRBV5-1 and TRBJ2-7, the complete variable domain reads KAGVTQTPRYLIKTRGQQVTLSCSPISGHRSVSWYQQTPGQGLQFLFEYFSETQRNKGNFPGRFSGRQFSNSRSEMNVSTLELGDSALYLCASSLRPDRSSYEQYFGPGTRLTVT.

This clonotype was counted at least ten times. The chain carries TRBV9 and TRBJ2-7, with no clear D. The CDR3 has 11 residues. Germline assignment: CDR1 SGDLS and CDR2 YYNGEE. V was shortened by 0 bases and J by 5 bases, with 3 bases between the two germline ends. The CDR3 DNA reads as TGTGCCAGCAGCGTAGGAGACGAGCAGTACTTC. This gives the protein CASSVGDEQYF. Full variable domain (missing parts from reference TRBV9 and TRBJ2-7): DSGVTQTPKHLITATGQRVTLRCSPRSGDLSVYWYQQSLDQGLQFLIQYYNGEERAKGNILERFSAQQFPDLHSELNLSSLELGDSALYFCASSVGDEQYFGPGTRLTVT.

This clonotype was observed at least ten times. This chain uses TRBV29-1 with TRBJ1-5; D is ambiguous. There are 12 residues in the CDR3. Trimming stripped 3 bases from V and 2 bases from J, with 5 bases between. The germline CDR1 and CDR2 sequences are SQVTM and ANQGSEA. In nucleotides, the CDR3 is TGCAGCGTTGAGGAATGCAATCAGCCCCAGCATTTT. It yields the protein CSVEECNQPQHF.

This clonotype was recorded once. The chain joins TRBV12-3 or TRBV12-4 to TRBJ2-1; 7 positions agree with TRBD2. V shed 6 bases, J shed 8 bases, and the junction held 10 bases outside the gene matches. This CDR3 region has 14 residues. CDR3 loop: CASSYGLERDEQFF. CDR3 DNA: TGTGCCAGCAGCTACGGACTAGAACGAGATGAGCAGTTCTTC.

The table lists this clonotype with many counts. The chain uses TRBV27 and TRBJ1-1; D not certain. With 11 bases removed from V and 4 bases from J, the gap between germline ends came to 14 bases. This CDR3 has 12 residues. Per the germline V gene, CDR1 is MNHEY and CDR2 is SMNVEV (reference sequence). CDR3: CASWQPFTEAFF. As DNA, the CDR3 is TGTGCCTCATGGCAGCCCTTCACTGAAGCTTTCTTT.

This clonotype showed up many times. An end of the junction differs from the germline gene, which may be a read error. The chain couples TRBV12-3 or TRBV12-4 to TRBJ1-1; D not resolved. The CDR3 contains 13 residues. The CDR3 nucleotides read TGTGCCAGCAGTGACCGATTACTGGGTGAAACTTTCTTT. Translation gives CASSDRLLGETFF.